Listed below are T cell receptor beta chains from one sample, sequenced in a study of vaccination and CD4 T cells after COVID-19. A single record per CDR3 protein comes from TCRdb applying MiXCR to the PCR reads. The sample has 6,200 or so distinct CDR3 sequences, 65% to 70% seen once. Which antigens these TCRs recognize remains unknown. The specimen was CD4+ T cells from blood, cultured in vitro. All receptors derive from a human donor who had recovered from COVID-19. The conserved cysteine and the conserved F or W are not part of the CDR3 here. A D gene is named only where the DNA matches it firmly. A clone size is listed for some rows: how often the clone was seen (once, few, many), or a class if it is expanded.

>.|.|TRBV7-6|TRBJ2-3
ASSLVSYTDTQY
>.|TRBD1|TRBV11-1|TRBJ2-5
ASSLGGGTGLRETQY
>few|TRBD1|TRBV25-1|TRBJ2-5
ASTQGGRETQY
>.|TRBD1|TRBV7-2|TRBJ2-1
ASSREGTAPYNEQF
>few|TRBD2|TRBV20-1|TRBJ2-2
SARDTREGPTGELF
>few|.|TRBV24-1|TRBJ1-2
ATSDFYYGYT
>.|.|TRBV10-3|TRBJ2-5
AISEEGDKKETQY
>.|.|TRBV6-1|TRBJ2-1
ASTRVGAYNEQF
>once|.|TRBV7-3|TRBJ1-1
ASSFSTYTEAF
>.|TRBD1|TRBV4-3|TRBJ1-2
ASSRHRGFPLYGYT
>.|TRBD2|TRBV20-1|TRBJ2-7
SAMTSGRARIYEQY
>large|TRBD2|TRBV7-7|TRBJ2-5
ASSFAGGAGTQY
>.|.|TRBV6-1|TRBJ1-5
ASSVGVALDSQPQH
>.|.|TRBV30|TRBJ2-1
AWSEGVAPVNEQF
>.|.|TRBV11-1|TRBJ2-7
ASSPGLHRVHEQY
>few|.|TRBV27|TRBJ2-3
ASSNYRELSTDTQY
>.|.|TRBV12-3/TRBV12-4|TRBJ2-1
ASGRGAYNEQF
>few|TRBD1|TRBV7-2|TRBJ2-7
ASRDRVIGEQY
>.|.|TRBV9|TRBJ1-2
ASSADRRGGYT
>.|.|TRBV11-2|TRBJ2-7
ASSLGQNYEQY
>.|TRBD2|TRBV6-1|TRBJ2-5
ASSGPGLGETQY
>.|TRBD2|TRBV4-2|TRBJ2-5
ASSHPVGTSGTETQY
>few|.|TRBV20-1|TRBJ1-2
SARDPRTGPHGYT
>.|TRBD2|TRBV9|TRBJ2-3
ASSDASGSSDTQY
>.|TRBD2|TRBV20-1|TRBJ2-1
SARLAGGPGNEQF
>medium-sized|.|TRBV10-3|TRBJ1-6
AITSGAQGKSPLH
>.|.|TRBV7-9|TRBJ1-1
ASSLVASNTEAF
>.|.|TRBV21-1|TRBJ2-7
ASTTPTSGRSYEQY